The clone carrying this TCR beta chain was seen more than once but under ten times. Its cognate antigen is unknown. Using immunoSEQ multiplex PCR, the repertoire was profiled, and TCRdb retains in-frame clones only, with some absent. The sample has about 1,800,000 clones, about 94% seen once. CDR1 is SQVTM, CDR2 ANQGSEA, per germline. This CDR3 contains 13 residues. The V end was cut by 3 bases, the J end by 0 bases, with 6 bases between. This specimen belongs to a study of shared clonotypes between healthy human individuals. As for the study in general: Contributing individuals were a couple of females and a few males aged 18 to 49.

Selected positively for CCR7 and CD45RO-negative, naive CD8 cells excluded terminally differentiated effector memory CD45RA+ cells. The study, taken as a whole, reports: Clonotypes not shared had lower generation probabilities than those common to all four donors.

The source of this sequence is a man aged 18 to 35 in good health. The V gene is TRBV29-1, the J gene TRBJ1-3; unclear D gene. Sequencing input: naive CD8+ T cells sorted from blood. CDR3 DNA sequence: TGCAGCGTTGACCGGGTCTCTGGAAACACCATATATTTT. Protein product: CSVDRVSGNTIYF. The whole variable domain, remainder taken from reference TRBV29-1 and TRBJ1-3, is SAVISQKPSRDICQRGTSLTIQCQVDSQVTMMFWYRQQPGQSLTLIATANQGSEATYESGFVIDKFPISRPNLTFSTLTVSNMSPEDSSIYLCSVDRVSGNTIYFGEGSWLTVV.